This T cell receptor (beta chain) appears in the sequencing data of a study of response to subunit inactivated influenza vaccine. A few counts support this clonotype. Its antigen is still unknown. V gave up 0 bases and J gave up 0 bases, with 9 bases separating them. The V gene's germline CDR1 is SGDLS and CDR2 YYNGEE. CDR3 length: 15 amino acids. TCRdb redid the calling of the RT-PCR reads with MiXCR, one entry per CDR3 protein. The data show hundreds of thousands of distinct CDR3 sequences, with about 14% seen just once and roughly 7.6% held by the top ten. Regarding the study as a whole: It was the authors' suggestion that each seasonal influenza vaccination recruits few new T cells.

The clonotype was recovered from a man over 45 who received an inactivated influenza vaccine. The chain recombines TRBV9 with TRBJ1-1, with D possibly being TRBD1 (5 bases). The sample was PBMCs from blood, taken around 15 days before vaccination. CDR3 sequence reads: CASSVEPGLNTEAFF. CDR3 DNA: TGTGCCAGCAGCGTAGAGCCAGGGTTGAACACTGAAGCTTTCTTT.